These 10 T cell receptor beta chains originate from one sample sequenced in a study of OX40 agonist ivuxolimab in advanced cancers. TCRdb keeps only in-frame clones here, not all; method: immunoSEQ multiplex PCR. Found here are some 77,000 clones, approximately 95% of them singletons; the top ten hold 0.32%. The sample here was CD4+ or CD8+ T cells sorted from blood, taken in a trial of the OX40 agonist ivuxolimab. All receptors come from an adult with an advanced solid tumor such as melanoma, head and neck, liver or kidney cancer.

This clone was picked up a small number of times. V gene TRBV28 combines with J gene TRBJ2-2; D call uncertain. The CDR3 runs to 13 residues. Germline V CDR1 and CDR2: MDHEN, SYDVKM. Trimming took 6 bases from V and 4 from J, leaving 9 bases between them. The CDR3 region has the DNA TGTGCCAGCAGCTTAGCAATCACCGGGGAGCTGTTTTTT. Translating it yields CASSLAITGELFF.

The rearrangement links TRBV5-1 to TRBJ2-1; D gene unclear. The CDR3 sequence is 13 residues long. Trimming shortened V by 1 base and J by 5 bases, and 7 bases separated the two germline ends. Germline lookup yields CDR1 SGHRS and CDR2 YFSETQ. CDR3 sequence (DNA): TGCGCCAGCAGCTTGATACCTGACAATGAGCAGTTCTTC. Translation gives CASSLIPDNEQFF.

Regarding this clone: Relative to the germline gene, one junction end is altered; a read error may explain this. The rearrangement uses TRBV7-2 and TRBJ2-1; tentative D call: TRBD2 (5 bases). CDR3 size: 13 residues. Germline lookup yields CDR1 SGHTA and CDR2 FQGNSA. The CDR3, as DNA: TGTGCCAGCAGCGTAGCGCTATACAATGAGCAGTTCTTC. This translates into CASSVALYNEQFF.

This chain links TRBV4-2 with TRBJ2-7; D unclear. The length of the CDR3 is 15 residues. V lost 4 bases and J 0 bases, leaving 13 bases between the germline ends. Germline V lookup: CDR1 LGHNA, CDR2 YNFKEQ. CDR3 in amino acids: CASSRDLGLSYEQYF. The CDR3 DNA reads as TGTGCCAGCAGCCGAGACTTAGGGCTCTCCTACGAGCAGTACTTC.

This clone has a single count. This chain joins TRBV11-2 and TRBJ2-1, with a weak D call TRBD1 (6 bases). Deletions cut 5 bases from V and 10 bases from J, with 9 bases between. Germline values: CDR1 SGHAT, CDR2 FQNNGV. The CDR3 contains 11 residues. This chain's CDR3 is CASSPGQEQFF. Here the CDR3 DNA reads TGTGCCAGCAGCCCCGGACAGGAGCAGTTCTTC.

This chain uses TRBV5-4 with TRBJ2-7; TRBD1 matches at 8 bases. CDR3 length: 15 residues. V lost 5 bases, J lost 3 bases, and 10 bases stayed unmatched. Germline CDR1 SGHNT, CDR2 YYREEE (reference sequence). For the CDR3, the DNA is TGTGCCAGCAGGCTCGACAGGGGCGCTCACTACGAGCAGTACTTC. It codes for CASRLDRGAHYEQYF.

The V call is TRBV5-4, the J call TRBJ2-2; a weak D match, TRBD1 (6 bases). The V gene's germline CDR1 is SGHNT and CDR2 YYREEE (reference sequence). Trimming left V 0 bases short and J 4 bases short, with 10 bases between. This CDR3 is built from 15 residues. CDR3 coding DNA: TGTGCCAGCAGCTTGGCCGGGACAACCACCGGGGAGCTGTTTTTT. Amino acids: CASSLAGTTTGELFF.

The chain has TRBV19 and TRBJ1-3; 7 nucleotides line up with TRBD1. This CDR3 is 15 amino acids long. V dropped 7 bases and J dropped 0; count of bases not matched to a gene: 6. The V gene's germline CDR1 is LNHDA and CDR2 SQIVND (reference sequence). The CDR3 nucleotides are TGTGCCAGTACCACCACAGGGGCCTCTGGAAACACCATATATTTT. Amino acid sequence: CASTTTGASGNTIYF.

The chain joins TRBV28 to TRBJ1-2, with TRBD1 as a possible D gene (5 bases). Trimming shortened V by 1 base and J by 3 bases, and 12 bases separated the two germline ends. CDR3 length: 15 amino acids. Germline V lookup: CDR1 MDHEN, CDR2 SYDVKM. CDR3 amino acids: CASSLSSGLHYGYTF. DNA for the CDR3: TGTGCCAGCAGTTTATCTTCAGGGCTCCACTATGGCTACACCTTC.

The chain couples TRBV5-4 to TRBJ1-6, with 8 bases lining up with TRBD1. Germline V gene lookup returns CDR1 SGHNT and CDR2 YYREEE (reference sequence). J gave up 5 bases and V 2 bases, and 3 bases lay outside the gene matches. The CDR3 runs to 15 residues. The CDR3 sequence: CASSFRTGNNSPLHF. CDR3 in DNA: TGTGCCAGCAGCTTTCGGACAGGGAATAATTCACCCCTCCACTTT. Supplemented by reference TRBV5-4 and TRBJ1-6, the full variable domain reads ETGVTQSPTHLIKTRGQQVTLRCSSQSGHNTVSWYQQALGQGPQFIFQYYREEENGRGNFPPRFSGLQFPNYSSELNVNALELDDSALYLCASSFRTGNNSPLHFGNGTRLTVT.